These 21 T cell receptor beta chains share one sample of origin, sequenced in a study of response to subunit inactivated influenza vaccine. MiXCR was run by TCRdb on the RT-PCR reads, yielding one entry per CDR3 protein. The sample carries a few hundred thousand distinct CDR3 sequences, just over 20% recorded once. The sample consisted of PBMCs from blood, taken about 20 months after vaccination. The receptor set was obtained from a man between 50 and 69 years old who received an inactivated influenza vaccine.

V gene TRBV6-1 combines with J gene TRBJ1-2; 9 bases line up with TRBD1. The V segment lost 6 bases and the J segment 2 bases; nucleotides outside the gene matches: 7. The CDR3 has 15 amino acids. Germline V gene lookup returns CDR1 MNHNS and CDR2 SASEGT. CDR3 sequence reads: CASRQAGQGNYGYTF. CDR3 coding DNA: TGTGCCAGCAGGCAAGCCGGACAGGGGAACTATGGCTACACCTTC.

This clonotype has a count of ten or more. The chain employs TRBV7-2 and TRBJ1-6; D remains unclear. CDR1 and CDR2 from the germline V gene are SGHTA and FQGNSA. This CDR3 has 13 amino acids. V was shortened by 1 base and J by 15 bases, with 13 bases between the two germline ends. The CDR3 nucleotides read TGTGCCAGCAGCTTAGATAGGACTACGGGCCTCCACTTT. It codes for CASSLDRTTGLHF.

The CDR3, as DNA: TGTGCCAGCAGCCCGACAGGAGCCCGTGGCTACACCTTC. This translates into CASSPTGARGYTF. The rearrangement uses TRBV12-3 or TRBV12-4 and TRBJ1-2, with TRBD1 as a possible D gene (6 bases). V lost 6 bases, J lost 7 bases, and 15 bases lay in between. The CDR3 length is 13 residues.

The chain recombines TRBV6-5 with TRBJ1-6; 8 bases agree with TRBD1. Germline CDR1 and CDR2: MNHEY and SVGAGI. This CDR3 is 15 amino acids long. Germline trimming cut 0 bases from V and 9 bases from J; bases unmatched to any gene: 4. CDR3: CASSYSKQGGSPLHF. For the CDR3, the DNA is TGTGCCAGCAGTTACTCGAAACAGGGGGGTTCACCCCTCCACTTT.

This clonotype occurred many times. This chain connects TRBV11-2 to TRBJ1-5, with 10 bases identical to TRBD1. Unmatched junction bases numbered 6, after V lost 5 bases and J lost 5 bases. CDR1 and CDR2 from the germline V gene are SGHAT and FQNNGV. The CDR3 has 15 residues. The DNA for the CDR3 is TGTGCCAGCAGCGCAAGTGGGACAGGGGATCAGCCCCAGCATTTT. Protein sequence: CASSASGTGDQPQHF.

This clonotype was observed a few times. V usage is TRBV28 and J usage is TRBJ1-2, with unresolved D. Per germline, CDR1 MDHEN and CDR2 SYDVKM. The CDR3 runs 15 residues. V lost 3 bases and J lost 3, with 14 bases in between. Written as DNA, the CDR3 is TGTGCCAGCAGTTTTTCACGGCCTGGTGACTATGGCTACACCTTC. Protein sequence: CASSFSRPGDYGYTF.

The chain joins TRBV4-1 to TRBJ2-1; no definite D call. In germline, CDR1 is MGHRA, CDR2 YSYEKL. The CDR3 loop spans 14 amino acids. The V end was cut by 3 bases, the J end by 8 bases, with 14 bases between. This chain's CDR3 is CASSQITLADEQFF. For the CDR3, the DNA is TGCGCCAGCAGCCAGATCACCCTGGCGGATGAGCAGTTCTTC.

This clonotype was counted a few times. The chain is built from TRBV27 and TRBJ1-1; unclear D gene. The V end was cut by 3 bases, the J end by 2 bases, with 7 bases between. CDR3 length: 13 amino acids. Germline CDR1 MNHEY, CDR2 SMNVEV (reference sequence). Here the CDR3 reads CASSFWGNTEAFF. The CDR3 bases are TGTGCCAGCAGTTTTTGGGGAAACACTGAAGCTTTCTTT.

The chain is built from TRBV27 and TRBJ2-3; TRBD1 matches 9 bases. CDR3 length: 17 residues. The germline V gene has CDR1 MNHEY and CDR2 SMNVEV (reference sequence). Trimming removed 4 bases from V and 0 bases from J; junction bases left unmatched: 8. CDR3 DNA: TGTGCCAGCAGTTCACCACAGGGGGCCCCTAGCACAGATACGCAGTATTTT. It yields the protein CASSSPQGAPSTDTQYF.

This clonotype was recorded at least ten times. J is TRBJ1-5 and V is TRBV23-1, with unresolved D. TRBV23-1 is marked as an open reading frame, function uncertain. The CDR3 is 15 amino acids. Trimming took 0 bases from V and 2 from J, leaving 8 bases between them. CDR3 DNA sequence: TGCGCCAGCAGTCAATCGGGGTTTTGCAATCAGCCCCAGCATTTT. It specifies CASSQSGFCNQPQHF.

CDR3 nucleotides: TGTGCCAGCAGTTTAACCACCGGGACGGTGAACACTGAAGCTTTCTTT. Its translation is CASSLTTGTVNTEAFF. The chain couples TRBV27 to TRBJ1-1, with D possibly TRBD1 on 5 matching bases. This CDR3 is 16 amino acids long. Germline CDR1 is MNHEY and CDR2 is SMNVEV (reference sequence). V lost 2 bases and J 0 bases, leaving 13 bases between the germline ends.

This clonotype showed up just a few times. The V call is TRBV7-9, the J call TRBJ1-2; no reliable D call. Trimming stripped 8 bases from V and 4 bases from J, with 8 bases between. The CDR3 spans 11 residues. Germline V CDR1 and CDR2: SEHNR, FQNEAQ (reference sequence). The CDR3 spells CASGEGYGYTF. CDR3 coding DNA: TGTGCCAGCGGCGAGGGCTATGGCTACACCTTC.

This clonotype was recorded a few times. This chain joins TRBV30 and TRBJ2-7; D unclear. V shed 2 bases and J shed 6 bases, with 11 bases lying between them. This CDR3 spans 12 amino acids. The germline CDR1 and CDR2 sequences are GTSNPN and SVGIG (reference sequence). The CDR3 region has the DNA TGTGCCTGGAGTCCCCCCGGTCCCGAGCAGTACTTC. Residues: CAWSPPGPEQYF.

The table lists this clonotype with a few counts. The genes are TRBV20-1 and TRBJ2-5; no firm D call. Between the trimmed V and J ends, which lost 0 bases and 1 base, there was a span of 12 bases. CDR1 and CDR2 from the germline V gene are DFQATT and SNEGSKA (reference sequence). CDR3 length: 15 residues. CDR3 sequence (DNA): TGCAGTGCTAGAGATAAGGGCAACGCCCAAGAGACCCAGTACTTC. It specifies CSARDKGNAQETQYF.

This clonotype came up a few times. The gene calls are TRBV9 and TRBJ1-5; D may be TRBD1 (5 bases). The CDR3 runs 16 residues. Per the germline V gene, CDR1 is SGDLS and CDR2 is YYNGEE. V gave up 0 bases and J gave up 1 base, with 11 bases separating them. CDR3 loop: CASSVGLGGSNQPQHF. The CDR3 DNA reads as TGTGCCAGCAGCGTAGGGTTGGGGGGAAGCAATCAGCCCCAGCATTTT. The whole variable domain, filled in from reference TRBV9 and TRBJ1-5, reads DSGVTQTPKHLITATGQRVTLRCSPRSGDLSVYWYQQSLDQGLQFLIQYYNGEERAKGNILERFSAQQFPDLHSELNLSSLELGDSALYFCASSVGLGGSNQPQHFGDGTRLSIL.

The chain has TRBV11-3 and TRBJ2-3; 7 positions match TRBD2. The J segment lost 7 bases and the V segment lost 5 bases, leaving 9 bases of the junction unmatched. This CDR3 is 14 amino acids long. Germline V gives CDR1 SGHNT, CDR2 YENEEA. The CDR3 loop is CASSPSGGTNTQYF. CDR3 DNA: TGTGCCAGCAGCCCCTCCGGGGGGACGAATACGCAGTATTTT.

DNA for the CDR3: TGTGCCAGCAGCTTATATGGCAATAGCAATCAGCCCCAGCATTTT. This gives the protein CASSLYGNSNQPQHF. V usage is TRBV7-2 and J usage is TRBJ1-5; D unresolved. The germline gives CDR1 SGHTA, CDR2 FQGNSA. This CDR3 has 15 residues. Trimming cost V 2 bases and J 0 bases, with 8 bases left between them.

This clonotype came up many times. The gene calls are TRBV4-3 and TRBJ1-4; D remains unclear. Per germline, CDR1 LGHNA and CDR2 YSLEER. This CDR3 region has 18 residues. V was clipped by 1 base and J by 4 bases, with 19 bases between them. The CDR3 bases are TGCGCCAGCAGCCAAGTGGCTTCCGTCGGAGGCCGTAATGAAAAACTGTTTTTT. Protein product: CASSQVASVGGRNEKLFF.

This clonotype was counted a few times. The gene calls are TRBV3-1 and TRBJ2-7; either TRBD1 or TRBD2 may supply D (5 bases each). The V and J ends lost 2 bases and 5 bases respectively, with 16 bases between them. The CDR3 extends over 15 amino acids. Germline V lookup: CDR1 LGHDT, CDR2 YNNKEL (reference sequence). For the CDR3, the DNA is TGTGCCAGCAGCCAAAGGGCGAGGGACGTCCACGAGCAGTACTTC. Translation: CASSQRARDVHEQYF.

The rearrangement links TRBV14 to TRBJ2-3, with 7 bases fitting TRBD1. The CDR3 has 15 residues. CDR1 SGHDN and CDR2 FVKESK come from the germline V gene. V gave up 2 bases and J gave up 3 bases; unmatched junction bases: 5. This CDR3 is CASSQLTGKTDTQYF. The CDR3 DNA reads TGTGCCAGCAGCCAATTGACAGGGAAGACAGATACGCAGTATTTT.

This clonotype occurred many times. DNA of the CDR3: TGTGCCAGCAGAAAATCCCTACAGGGAAGACTCGAAAAACTGTTTTTT. This gives the protein CASRKSLQGRLEKLFF. The rearrangement uses TRBV12-3 or TRBV12-4 and TRBJ1-4, with D perhaps TRBD1 (6 bases). Trimming shortened V by 6 bases and J by 8 bases, and 22 bases separated the two germline ends. The CDR3 totals 16 residues.